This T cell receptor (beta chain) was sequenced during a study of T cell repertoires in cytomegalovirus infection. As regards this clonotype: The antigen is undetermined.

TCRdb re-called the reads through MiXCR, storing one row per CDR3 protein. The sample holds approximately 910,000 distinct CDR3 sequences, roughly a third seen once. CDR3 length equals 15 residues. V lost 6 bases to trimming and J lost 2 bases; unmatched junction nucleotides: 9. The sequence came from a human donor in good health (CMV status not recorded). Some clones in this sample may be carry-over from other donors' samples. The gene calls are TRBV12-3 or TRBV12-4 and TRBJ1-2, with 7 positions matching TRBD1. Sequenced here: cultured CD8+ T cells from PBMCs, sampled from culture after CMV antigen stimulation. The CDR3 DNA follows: TGTGCCAGCAGCGCGAAAGGGGGCAAGAACTATGGCTACACCTTC. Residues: CASSAKGGKNYGYTF.